The next 18 T cell receptor beta chains were all read from a single sample in a study of blood T cell repertoires in COVID-19. Sequenced by immunoSEQ multiplex PCR; TCRdb stores in-frame clones only, minus some. The sample yields 180,000 or so clones, about 82% seen once. What was sequenced was PBMCs or T cells enriched from blood (not recorded which). The source is a woman aged 25 to 45 who had recovered from COVID-19.

This clone came up once. The gene calls are TRBV4-1 and TRBJ2-1; D call uncertain. The CDR3 spans 14 residues. The germline V gene encodes CDR1 MGHRA and CDR2 YSYEKL. V lost 1 base and J lost 0, with 4 bases in between. CDR3 DNA sequence: TGCGCCAGCAGCCAAGGCGACTCCTACAATGAGCAGTTCTTC. Protein: CASSQGDSYNEQFF.

Worth noting for this clone: At one end, the junction sequence differs from germline, possibly due to a read error. The CDR3 DNA sequence: TGTGCCAGCAGCGTAGCGAATCCGACTGCCGGGGAGCTGTTTTTT. This gives the protein CASSVANPTAGELFF. The rearrangement joins TRBV7-9 to TRBJ2-2, with a weak D call TRBD2 (5 bases). CDR1 and CDR2 (germline): SEHNR, FQNEAQ (reference sequence). The CDR3 is made up of 15 amino acids.

This clone was detected only a few times. This chain uses TRBV4-1 with TRBJ1-2, with TRBD1 identical over 8 bases. The CDR3 runs to 19 residues. Germline loops: CDR1 MGHRA, CDR2 YSYEKL. The junction had 17 bases not matched to a gene; V was cut back by 0 bases and J by 5 bases. The CDR3 loop reads CASSQDTPTGAVYYYGYTF. CDR3 coding DNA: TGCGCCAGCAGCCAAGATACCCCGACAGGGGCCGTTTACTATTATGGCTACACCTTC.

This sequence joins TRBV6-5 and TRBJ2-2; 7 nucleotides line up with TRBD1. The CDR3 has 15 residues. The germline gives CDR1 MNHEY, CDR2 SVGAGI. J lost 6 bases, V lost 8 bases, and 12 bases had no gene match. The DNA of the CDR3 is TGTGCCAGCTTACTAACCATACAGGGGTCCGGGGAGCTGTTTTTT. Residues: CASLLTIQGSGELFF.

CDR3 protein: CAISGSYNTEAFF. In DNA, the CDR3 is TGTGCCATCAGTGGTTCCTACAACACTGAAGCTTTCTTT. The chain couples TRBV10-3 to TRBJ1-1; unclear D gene. Trimming left V 4 bases short and J 2 bases short, with 8 bases between. This CDR3 is built from 13 residues. Germline lookup yields CDR1 ENHRY and CDR2 SYGVKD.

The chain is built from TRBV7-9 and TRBJ1-4; TRBD1 matches 10 bases. The V gene's germline CDR1 is SEHNR and CDR2 FQNEAQ (reference sequence). CDR3 length: 14 amino acids. Germline trimming cut 1 base from V and 7 bases from J; bases unmatched to any gene: 0. The CDR3 region is CASSLGTGGEKLFF. As DNA, the CDR3 is TGTGCCAGCAGCTTAGGGACAGGGGGTGAAAAACTGTTTTTT. The variable domain in full, with the rest retrieved from reference TRBV7-9 and TRBJ1-4, is DTGVSQNPRHKITKRGQNVTFRCDPISEHNRLYWYRQTLGQGPEFLTYFQNEAQLEKSRLLSDRFSAERPKGSFSTLEIQRTEQGDSAMYLCASSLGTGGEKLFFGSGTQLSVL.

The chain has TRBV6-2 or TRBV6-3 and TRBJ2-1; 11 nucleotides agree with TRBD2. With 5 bases clipped from V and 4 bases from J, the junction kept 4 bases outside the gene matches. The CDR3 contains 15 residues. From germline, CDR1 is MNHEY and CDR2 SVGEGT. CDR3 sequence reads: CASSTGTSGYNEQFF. The CDR3 bases are TGTGCCAGCAGTACCGGGACTAGCGGTTACAATGAGCAGTTCTTC.

The DNA for the CDR3 is TGTGCCAGCAGTCTACAGGGGAGGAATCAGCCCCAGCATTTT. Protein product: CASSLQGRNQPQHF. The chain joins TRBV2 to TRBJ1-5; 7 bases map to TRBD1. Germline CDR1 and CDR2: SNHLY and FYNNEI. CDR3 length: 14 residues. Trimming took 5 bases from V and 4 from J; bases not matched to a gene: 5. The whole variable domain, remainder taken from reference TRBV2 and TRBJ1-5, is EPEVTQTPSHQVTQMGQEVILRCVPISNHLYFYWYRQILGQKVEFLVSFYNNEISEKSEIFDDQFSVERPDGSNFTLKIRSTKLEDSAMYFCASSLQGRNQPQHFGDGTRLSIL.

With regard to this clone: This sample also contains other DNA sequences that code for the same CDR3. V is TRBV5-1 and J is TRBJ2-7, with 11 bases matching TRBD2. Looked up from germline, CDR1 is SGHRS and CDR2 is YFSETQ. The CDR3 runs to 14 residues. Trimming at V came to 3 bases and at J to 4 bases, leaving 3 bases not matched to a gene. The CDR3 coding sequence is TGCGCCAGCAGCTCAGGGACTAGCGGTTACGAGCAGTACTTC. This translates into CASSSGTSGYEQYF.

V and J are TRBV28 and TRBJ1-1, with TRBD1 identical over 7 bases. CDR1 is MDHEN, CDR2 SYDVKM, per germline. V lost 8 bases, J lost 3 bases, and 15 bases stayed unmatched. The CDR3 spans 16 residues. The CDR3 DNA reads as TGTGCCAGCGCACCGGGACAGCACTATTCGGACACTGAAGCTTTCTTT. Encoded protein: CASAPGQHYSDTEAFF. Supplemented by reference TRBV28 and TRBJ1-1, the full variable domain reads DVKVTQSSRYLVKRTGEKVFLECVQDMDHENMFWYRQDPGLGLRLIYFSYDVKMKEKGDIPEGYSVSREKKERFSLILESASTNQTSMYLCASAPGQHYSDTEAFFGQGTRLTVV.

This chain's CDR3 is CASSQPTVSYEQYF. CDR3 DNA: TGTGCCAGCAGTCAGCCGACAGTCTCCTACGAGCAGTACTTC. The gene calls are TRBV28 and TRBJ2-7, with D perhaps TRBD1 (5 bases). V was shortened by 5 bases and J by 0 bases, with 11 bases between the two germline ends. Germline CDR1 is MDHEN and CDR2 is SYDVKM. The CDR3 extends over 14 amino acids.

The rearrangement links TRBV28 to TRBJ2-5; 8 nucleotides line up with TRBD2. The CDR3 loop spans 14 amino acids. Germline trimming cut 6 bases from V and 3 bases from J; bases unmatched to any gene: 6. The germline V gene has CDR1 MDHEN and CDR2 SYDVKM. The CDR3 reads CASSEREYEETQYF. CDR3 nucleotide sequence: TGTGCCAGCAGCGAGCGGGAGTATGAAGAGACCCAGTACTTC.

V and J are TRBV6-1 and TRBJ2-1; TRBD2 aligns across 11 bases. Germline V gene lookup returns CDR1 MNHNS and CDR2 SASEGT. Germline trimming cut 0 bases from V and 15 bases from J; bases unmatched to any gene: 10. The CDR3 loop spans 15 amino acids. CDR3: CASSEAYSGRAPAFF. The CDR3 DNA reads TGTGCCAGCAGTGAAGCTTATAGCGGGAGGGCCCCCGCGTTCTTC.

The V gene is TRBV7-2, the J gene TRBJ2-7, with D maybe TRBD2 (5 bases). The germline V gene encodes CDR1 SGHTA and CDR2 FQGNSA. Trimming removed 5 bases from V and 3 bases from J, with 14 bases in between. CDR3 length: 14 residues. Here the CDR3 DNA reads TGTGCCAGCAGCCCCAGACAAGGACTCTACGAGCAGTACTTC. Translation gives CASSPRQGLYEQYF.

This chain joins TRBV18 and TRBJ2-5; D unresolved. Germline-derived CDR1 and CDR2 are KGHSH and LQKENI. Trimming took 0 bases from V and 2 from J, leaving 7 bases between them. The CDR3 consists of 14 residues. The CDR3 sequence: CASSPPSLQETQYF. CDR3 nucleotide sequence: TGTGCCAGCTCACCACCGAGTCTACAAGAGACCCAGTACTTC.

The chain is built from TRBV9 and TRBJ1-4; 9 positions agree with TRBD1. Germline loops: CDR1 SGDLS, CDR2 YYNGEE. V shed 0 bases and J 8 bases; nucleotides not matched to a gene: 8. This CDR3 contains 16 residues. CDR3 protein: CASSVAPVTGGEKLFF. In nucleotides, the CDR3 is TGTGCCAGCAGCGTAGCTCCGGTGACAGGGGGGGAAAAACTGTTTTTT.

With respect to this clone: Other DNA sequences of this sample code for an identical CDR3. The V gene is TRBV18, the J gene TRBJ2-5, with D possibly being TRBD1 (5 bases). This CDR3 spans 13 amino acids. Germline V gene data show CDR1 as KGHSH and CDR2 as LQKENI. Between the trimmed V and J ends, which lost 1 base and 5 bases, there was a span of 8 bases. The CDR3 reads CASSPRQQETQYF. The CDR3 DNA sequence: TGTGCCAGCTCACCACGACAGCAGGAGACCCAGTACTTC.

This clone was recorded many times. The J gene is TRBJ2-2, the V gene TRBV25-1; 7 bases agree with TRBD2. The CDR3 is 15 amino acids. V trimming: 3 bases; J trimming: 5 bases; junction bases outside the gene matches: 6. Germline assignment: CDR1 MGHDK and CDR2 SYGVNS. The CDR3 protein is CASSEGTKETGELFF. For the CDR3, the DNA is TGTGCCAGCAGTGAGGGGACTAAAGAAACCGGGGAGCTGTTTTTT.